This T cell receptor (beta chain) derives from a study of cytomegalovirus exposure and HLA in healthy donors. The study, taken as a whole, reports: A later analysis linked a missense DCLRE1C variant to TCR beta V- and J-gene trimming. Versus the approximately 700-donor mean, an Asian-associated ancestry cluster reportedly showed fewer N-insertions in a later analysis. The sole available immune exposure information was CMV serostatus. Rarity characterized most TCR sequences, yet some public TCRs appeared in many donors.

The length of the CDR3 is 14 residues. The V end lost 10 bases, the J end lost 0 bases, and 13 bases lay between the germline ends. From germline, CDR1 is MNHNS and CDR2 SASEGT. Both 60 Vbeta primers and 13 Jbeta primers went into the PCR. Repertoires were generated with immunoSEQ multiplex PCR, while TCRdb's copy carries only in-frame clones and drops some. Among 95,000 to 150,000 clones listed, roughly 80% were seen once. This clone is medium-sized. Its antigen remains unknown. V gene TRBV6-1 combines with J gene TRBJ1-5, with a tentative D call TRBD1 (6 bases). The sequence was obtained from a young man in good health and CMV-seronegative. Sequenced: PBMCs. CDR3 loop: CATGGRNSNQPQHF. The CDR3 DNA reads TGTGCCACCGGGGGGCGGAATAGCAATCAGCCCCAGCATTTT.